This is a list of T cell receptor beta chains from one sample in a study of blood T cell repertoires in COVID-19. The protocol was immunoSEQ multiplex PCR, while the TCRdb copy is restricted to in-frame clones and leaves out a portion. This table has 110,000 to 150,000 clones, around 83% appearing once. The sequenced sample consisted of peripheral blood. These receptors came from a man aged 60-69 years with active or convalescent COVID-19. The CDR3 runs from the conserved cysteine through the conserved F or W. D genes are given only for firm matches. Rows give clone size only sometimes, using once, few, many, or a class for an expanded clone.

D gene,clone size,CDR3 length,J gene,V gene,CDR3 DNA,CDR3 protein
-,few,13,TRBJ2-1,TRBV10-1,TGCGCCAGCAGTGGGGCAGGGTCGGATGAGCAGTTCTTC,CASSGAGSDEQFF
TRBD1,-,15,TRBJ1-2,TRBV9,TGTGCCAGCAGCGTAGCACAGGGACAGGGCTACGGCTACACCTTC,CASSVAQGQGYGYTF
-,once,13,TRBJ2-2,TRBV9,TGTGCCAGCAGTCCAGATCCCACCGGGGAGCTGTTTTTT,CASSPDPTGELFF
TRBD1,once,12,TRBJ2-7,TRBV12-3/TRBV12-4,TGTGCCAGCAGTTTGACAGGGTCCGAGCAGTACTTC,CASSLTGSEQYF
TRBD1,-,16,TRBJ1-1,TRBV14,TGTGCCAGCAGCCATAGACAGGGGGCCGGGAACACTGAAGCTTTCTTT,CASSHRQGAGNTEAFF
-,-,15,TRBJ2-1,TRBV9,TGTGCCAGCAGCCCGCGGGGTGACCCCTACAATGAGCAGTTCTTC,CASSPRGDPYNEQFF
TRBD1,-,15,TRBJ2-3,TRBV19,TGTGCCAGTTCTCACAGGGGGACGGGCACAGATACGCAGTATTTT,CASSHRGTGTDTQYF
-,-,15,TRBJ1-4,TRBV7-2,TGTGCCAGCAGCCAGACGACAGATCGAGCCGAAAAACTGTTTTTT,CASSQTTDRAEKLFF
TRBD1,-,13,TRBJ1-2,TRBV5-4,TGTGCCAGCAGCTGGGGGGACAGGGTCGGCTACACCTTC,CASSWGDRVGYTF
TRBD2,-,16,TRBJ2-1,TRBV7-9,TGTGCCAGCAGCTTAGCGCTACTAGCGGGGGGGATTGAGCAGTTCTTC,CASSLALLAGGIEQFF
TRBD2,-,16,TRBJ2-3,TRBV7-2,TGTGCCAGCAGCACAGGGACTAGCCTAATCACAGATACGCAGTATTTT,CASSTGTSLITDTQYF
-,once,15,TRBJ1-2,TRBV9,TGTGCCAGCAGCGTAGACAGTTATACGTCCTATAGCTACACCTTC,CASSVDSYTSYSYTF
TRBD1,-,14,TRBJ1-2,TRBV18,TGTGCCAGCTCAGAGGACAGGGGCGGCTATGGCTACACCTTC,CASSEDRGGYGYTF
TRBD1,few,16,TRBJ1-1,TRBV7-2,TGTGCCAGCAGGGGACGACAGGGGGGGATGAACACTGAAGCTTTCTTT,CASRGRQGGMNTEAFF
TRBD1,once,15,TRBJ2-2,TRBV30,TGTGCCTGGACTCTCCGGGACAGGGGAACCGGGGAGCTGTTTTTT,CAWTLRDRGTGELFF
-,-,15,TRBJ1-3,TRBV2,TGTGCCAGCAGTGAAGACAGGACAGCTAGAAACACCATATATTTT,CASSEDRTARNTIYF
-,-,14,TRBJ2-5,TRBV6-5,TGTGCCAGCAGGTTGGCGGGTACCCAAGAGACCCAGTACTTC,CASRLAGTQETQYF
TRBD2,-,16,TRBJ2-3,TRBV5-1,TGCGCCAGCAGCTCCAGGACTAGCGGGGGGCGTGATACGCAGTATTTT,CASSSRTSGGRDTQYF